The 9 T cell receptor beta chains reported below all come from one sample, sequenced in a study of T cell responses to AZD1222 COVID-19 vaccine. Using immunoSEQ multiplex PCR, the repertoire was profiled, and TCRdb retains in-frame clones only, with some absent. The table has 120,000 or so clones, around nine tenths seen once. The sequenced sample was peripheral blood, obtained on day 0 of AZD1222 vaccination. Source of these receptors: an adult in good health.

Only one count was recorded for this clone. The chain carries TRBV2 and TRBJ1-5, with 10 bases that match TRBD1. Germline CDR1 is SNHLY and CDR2 is FYNNEI. With 4 bases clipped from V and 2 bases from J, the junction kept 2 bases outside the gene matches. This CDR3 region has 15 residues. DNA for the CDR3: TGTGCCAGCAGTGGACAGGGGGCGGGCAATCAGCCCCAGCATTTT. Residues: CASSGQGAGNQPQHF.

The CDR3 DNA reads TGTGCCAGCAAAGGCGGGAGCTCCTACGAGCAGTACTTC. This translates into CASKGGSSYEQYF. The chain uses TRBV2 and TRBJ2-7, with 7 bases fitting TRBD2. This CDR3 is built from 13 residues. Germline V lookup: CDR1 SNHLY, CDR2 FYNNEI. V trimming: 7 bases; J trimming: 0 bases; junction bases outside the gene matches: 3.

The chain uses TRBV4-3 and TRBJ2-7; weak D call: TRBD2 (5 bases). V was cut by 2 bases and J by 6 bases, with 11 bases left in between. The CDR3 runs 13 residues. From germline, CDR1 is LGHNA and CDR2 YSLEER. CDR3 sequence (DNA): TGCGCCAGCAGCCAAATTCCGGGGAGCGAGCAGTACTTC. Its translation: CASSQIPGSEQYF.

V and J are TRBV19 and TRBJ2-5, with D possibly being TRBD2 (7 bases). Trimming left V 5 bases short and J 4 bases short, with 20 bases between. The germline V gene encodes CDR1 LNHDA and CDR2 SQIVND (reference sequence). CDR3 length equals 16 residues. The chain's CDR3 is CASSPWTAGIGETQYF. The CDR3 region has the DNA TGTGCCAGTAGTCCTTGGACAGCGGGGATTGGAGAGACCCAGTACTTC.

The CDR3 is CATSDPPSGRTPGDTQYF. The CDR3 DNA is TGTGCCACCAGTGATCCCCCCAGCGGGAGGACCCCCGGCGATACGCAGTATTTT. The rearrangement links TRBV24-1 to TRBJ2-3; 9 bases agree with TRBD2. V was clipped by 3 bases and J by 6 bases; unmatched bases: 15. Germline loops: CDR1 KGHDR, CDR2 SFDVKD. The CDR3 has 18 residues.

The chain combines TRBV5-1 with TRBJ2-7; possibly TRBD1 for D (5 bases). The ends were cut back, 0 bases at V and 2 bases at J, with 9 bases in the middle. The CDR3 length is 14 residues. In germline, CDR1 is SGHRS, CDR2 YFSETQ. CDR3 coding DNA: TGCGCCAGCAGCTTGGGACAGAAGACCTACGAGCAGTACTTC. This gives the protein CASSLGQKTYEQYF.

The rearrangement joins TRBV12-3 or TRBV12-4 to TRBJ1-6, with D tentatively TRBD1 (6 bases). The CDR3 spans 13 residues. V shed 7 bases and J shed 10 bases, with 14 bases lying between them. CDR3 loop: CASNLQGGSPLHF. The CDR3 coding sequence is TGTGCCAGCAACCTACAGGGTGGGTCACCCCTCCACTTT.

The genes are TRBV3-1 (or the pseudogene TRBV3-2) and TRBJ2-7, with TRBD2 matching 8 bases. Germline trimming cut 1 base from V and 4 bases from J; bases unmatched to any gene: 6. In germline, CDR1 is LGHDT, CDR2 YNNKEL (reference sequence). This CDR3 comprises 15 residues. DNA of the CDR3: TGTGCCAGCAGCCAAGCCAGAGCGGGAGTTTACGAGCAGTACTTC. It translates to CASSQARAGVYEQYF.

The chain carries TRBV30 and TRBJ1-1, with D uncertain. Trimming stripped 0 bases from V and 4 bases from J, with 12 bases between. Germline CDR1 reads GTSNPN; CDR2 reads SVGIG (reference sequence). The CDR3 spans 14 residues. The CDR3 sequence: CAWSVNRAGTEAFF. The DNA for the CDR3 is TGTGCCTGGAGTGTAAATCGGGCTGGCACTGAAGCTTTCTTT.